This TCR beta chain was observed in a study of OX40 agonist ivuxolimab in advanced cancers. Background on the study: Patients were infused with ivuxolimab every 2 weeks at 0.01 to 10 mg/kg. General study points: Both CD4+ and CD8+ T cell populations in blood had undergone clonal expansion by week 6 at 0.1 to 3.0 mg/kg. Also present in some nonresponders was a low level of normalized T-cell clonal expansion.

J gave up 4 bases and V 5 bases, and 8 bases lay outside the gene matches. This CDR3 has 17 amino acids. Germline values: CDR1 MNHEY, CDR2 SMNVEV (reference sequence). Only in-frame clones appear in the TCRdb table, and some are missing; sequencing was by immunoSEQ multiplex PCR. The sample contains tens of thousands of clones, around four fifths of which appear only once. A remark on this clone: The antigen is not known.

This clonotype was sampled from an adult with an advanced solid tumor such as melanoma, head and neck, liver or kidney cancer. The chain links TRBV27 to TRBJ2-1, with 13 bases identical to TRBD2. Sequencing used CD4+ or CD8+ T cells sorted from blood, obtained in a trial of the OX40 agonist ivuxolimab. Written as DNA, the CDR3 is TGTGCCAGCAGTGTGACTAGCGGGGGGCCCTTTTACAATGAGCAGTTCTTC. This gives the protein CASSVTSGGPFYNEQFF.